This TCR beta chain was retrieved from a study of OX40 agonist ivuxolimab in advanced cancers. Assay used: immunoSEQ multiplex PCR; TCRdb lists only in-frame clones, some missing. The data show 60,000 to 80,000 clones, roughly nine tenths seen once. This CDR3 spans 15 amino acids. V usage is TRBV12-2 and J usage is TRBJ2-5; TRBD2 reflects the table's D call only, with no check against the DNA. TRBV12-2 is assigned pseudogene status. Sequenced here: CD4+ or CD8+ T cells sorted from blood, sampled in a trial of the OX40 agonist ivuxolimab. The sequence derives from an adult with an advanced solid tumor such as melanoma, head and neck, liver or kidney cancer. CDR3 loop: CASRLGTSRQETQYF. The CDR3 coding sequence is TGTGCAAGTCGCTTAGGGACTAGCCGCCAAGAGACCCAGTACTTC.